This note documents a single TCR beta chain sequence. Its antigen is not identified. The data derive from a study of T cell responses to AZD1222 COVID-19 vaccine. Study-level findings and limits: Recipients of two AZD1222 doses showed rising Spike-specific TCR breadth and depth. Females outnumbered males among donors, who were mostly white British; clonal diversity was possibly underestimated. Only six people who got AZD1222 tested seropositive at baseline.

TCRdb's copy holds only in-frame clones and misses some; the assay was immunoSEQ multiplex PCR. The sample holds approximately 100,000 clones, more than 85% seen once. V dropped 0 bases and J dropped 5 bases, with 14 bases sitting between them. The germline V gene has CDR1 LGHDT and CDR2 YNNKEL (reference sequence). The CDR3 spans 16 residues. This clonotype was obtained from an adult in good health. The sequences come from peripheral blood, collected on day 0 of AZD1222 vaccination. This chain uses TRBV3-1 (or the pseudogene TRBV3-2) with TRBJ2-1; D could derive from TRBD1 or TRBD2 (5 bases each). The CDR3 reads CASSQDPGMGDNEQFF. DNA of the CDR3: TGTGCCAGCAGCCAAGATCCGGGAATGGGGGACAATGAGCAGTTCTTC.